This TCR beta chain was sequenced during a study of identical twins. TCRdb re-called the 5' RACE reads with MiXCR, one entry per CDR3 protein. The sample contains roughly 570,000 distinct CDR3 sequences, 7.5% to 10% of which appear only once. The CDR3 runs 19 residues. V lost 4 bases, J lost 3 bases, and 15 bases stayed unmatched. CDR1 and CDR2 (germline): SNHLY, FYNNEI. This sample also appeared in a second study, on yellow fever vaccine responses in identical twins.

Sequences were obtained from PBMCs. The sequence was collected from a woman aged 18-30 years in good health. The J gene is TRBJ2-7, the V gene TRBV2; 13 bases are shared with TRBD2. The CDR3 DNA reads TGTGCCAGCAGTGGGGGGATCAGACTAGCGGGAGGTAGCAGCTACGAGCAGTACTTC. It specifies CASSGGIRLAGGSSYEQYF. Full variable domain (rest looked up from reference TRBV2 and TRBJ2-7): EPEVTQTPSHQVTQMGQEVILRCVPISNHLYFYWYRQILGQKVEFLVSFYNNEISEKSEIFDDQFSVERPDGSNFTLKIRSTKLEDSAMYFCASSGGIRLAGGSSYEQYFGPGTRLTVT.